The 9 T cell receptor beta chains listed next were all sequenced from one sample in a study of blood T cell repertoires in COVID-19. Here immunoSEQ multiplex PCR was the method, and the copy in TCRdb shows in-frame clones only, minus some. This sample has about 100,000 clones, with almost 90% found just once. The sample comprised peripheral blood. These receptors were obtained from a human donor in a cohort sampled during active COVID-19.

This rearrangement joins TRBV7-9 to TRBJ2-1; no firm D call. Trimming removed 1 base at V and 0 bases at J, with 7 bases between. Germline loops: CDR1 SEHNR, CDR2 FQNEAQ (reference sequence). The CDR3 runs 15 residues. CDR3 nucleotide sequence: TGTGCCAGCAGCTTAGACGCGAGCTCCTACAATGAGCAGTTCTTC. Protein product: CASSLDASSYNEQFF.

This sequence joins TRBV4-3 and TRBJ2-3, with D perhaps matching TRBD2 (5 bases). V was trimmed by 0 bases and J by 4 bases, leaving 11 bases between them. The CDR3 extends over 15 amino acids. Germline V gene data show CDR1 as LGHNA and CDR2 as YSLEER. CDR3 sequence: CASSQDVGKPDTQYF. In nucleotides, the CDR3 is TGCGCCAGCAGCCAAGATGTCGGGAAACCAGATACGCAGTATTTT.

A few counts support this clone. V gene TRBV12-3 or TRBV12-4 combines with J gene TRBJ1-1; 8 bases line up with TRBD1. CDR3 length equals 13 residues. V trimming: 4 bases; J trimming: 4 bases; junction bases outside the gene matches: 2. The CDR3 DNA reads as TGTGCCAGCAGTTGGGACAGGTCCACTGAAGCTTTCTTT. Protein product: CASSWDRSTEAFF.

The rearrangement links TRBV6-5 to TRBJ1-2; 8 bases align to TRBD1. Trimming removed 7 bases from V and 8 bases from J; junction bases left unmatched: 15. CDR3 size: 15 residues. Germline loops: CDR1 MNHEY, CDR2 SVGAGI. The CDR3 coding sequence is TGTGCCAGCACCCAATGGGATCAGGGGGCGCAGGGCTACACCTTC. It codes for CASTQWDQGAQGYTF.

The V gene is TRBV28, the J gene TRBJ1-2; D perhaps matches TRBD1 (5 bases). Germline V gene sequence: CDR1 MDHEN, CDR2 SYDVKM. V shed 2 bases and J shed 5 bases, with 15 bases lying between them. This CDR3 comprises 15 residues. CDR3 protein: CASSLIKGQLYGYTF. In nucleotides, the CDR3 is TGTGCCAGCAGTTTAATTAAGGGGCAGTTGTATGGCTACACCTTC.

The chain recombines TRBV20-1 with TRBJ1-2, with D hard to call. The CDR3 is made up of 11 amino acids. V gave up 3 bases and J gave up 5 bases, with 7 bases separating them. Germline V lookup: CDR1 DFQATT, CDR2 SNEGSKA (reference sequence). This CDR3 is CSARWPYGYTF. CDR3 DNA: TGCAGTGCTAGGTGGCCTTATGGCTACACCTTC.

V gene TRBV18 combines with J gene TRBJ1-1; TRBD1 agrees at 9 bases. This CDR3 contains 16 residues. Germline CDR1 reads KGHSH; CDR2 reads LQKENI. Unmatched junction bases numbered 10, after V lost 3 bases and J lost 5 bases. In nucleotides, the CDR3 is TGTGCCAGCTCACCCGGGACAGGGAGTGTGGGGACTGAAGCTTTCTTT. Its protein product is CASSPGTGSVGTEAFF.

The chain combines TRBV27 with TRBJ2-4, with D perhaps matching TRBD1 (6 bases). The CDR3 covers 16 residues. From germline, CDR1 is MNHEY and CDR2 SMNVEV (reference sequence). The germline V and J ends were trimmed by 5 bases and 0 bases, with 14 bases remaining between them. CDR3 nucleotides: TGTGCCAGCAGTCCAATACAGGGTAGAGCCAAAAACATTCAGTACTTC. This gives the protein CASSPIQGRAKNIQYF.

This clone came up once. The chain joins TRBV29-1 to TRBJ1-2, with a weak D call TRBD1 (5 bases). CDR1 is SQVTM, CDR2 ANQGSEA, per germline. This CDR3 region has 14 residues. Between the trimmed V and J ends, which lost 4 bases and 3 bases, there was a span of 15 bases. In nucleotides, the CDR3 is TGCAGCGTTGGTAGGAGGGGTGCATACTATGGCTACACCTTC. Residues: CSVGRRGAYYGYTF. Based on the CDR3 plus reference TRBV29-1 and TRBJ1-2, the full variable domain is SAVISQKPSRDICQRGTSLTIQCQVDSQVTMMFWYRQQPGQSLTLIATANQGSEATYESGFVIDKFPISRPNLTFSTLTVSNMSPEDSSIYLCSVGRRGAYYGYTFGSGTRLTVV.